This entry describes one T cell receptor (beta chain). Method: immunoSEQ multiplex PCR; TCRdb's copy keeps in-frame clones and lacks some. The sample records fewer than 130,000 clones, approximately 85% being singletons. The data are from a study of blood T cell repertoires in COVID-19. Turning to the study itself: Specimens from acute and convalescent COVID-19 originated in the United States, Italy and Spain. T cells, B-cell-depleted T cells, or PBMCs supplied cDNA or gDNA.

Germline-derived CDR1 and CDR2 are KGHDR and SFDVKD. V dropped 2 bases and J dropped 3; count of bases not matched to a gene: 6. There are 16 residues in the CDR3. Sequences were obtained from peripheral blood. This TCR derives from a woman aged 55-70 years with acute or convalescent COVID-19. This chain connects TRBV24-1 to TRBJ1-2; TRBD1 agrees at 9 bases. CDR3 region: CATSDSTGGADYGYTF. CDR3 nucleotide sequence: TGTGCCACCAGTGATTCAACAGGGGGCGCAGACTATGGCTACACCTTC.